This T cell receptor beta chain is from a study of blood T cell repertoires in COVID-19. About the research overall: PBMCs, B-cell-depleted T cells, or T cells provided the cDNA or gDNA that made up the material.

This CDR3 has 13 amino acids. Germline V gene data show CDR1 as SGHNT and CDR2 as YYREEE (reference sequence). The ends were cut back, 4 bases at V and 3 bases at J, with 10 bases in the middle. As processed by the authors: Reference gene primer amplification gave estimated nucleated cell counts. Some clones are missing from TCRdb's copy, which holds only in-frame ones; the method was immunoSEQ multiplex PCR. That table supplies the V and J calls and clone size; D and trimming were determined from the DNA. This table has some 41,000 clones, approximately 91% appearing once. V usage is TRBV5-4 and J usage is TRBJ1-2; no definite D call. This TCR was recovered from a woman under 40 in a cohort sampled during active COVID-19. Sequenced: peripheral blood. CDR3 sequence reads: CASSIDTHYGYTF. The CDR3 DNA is TGTGCCAGCAGCATTGACACCCACTATGGCTACACCTTC.